This T cell receptor (beta chain) was captured in a study of T cell repertoires in cytomegalovirus infection. In TCRdb, the reads were re-called with MiXCR into one record per CDR3 protein. Of some 220,000 distinct CDR3 sequences in the sample, around 6.6% are singletons; the top ten hold around 6.5%. The sample holds a few counts of this clonotype. CDR3 length: 15 amino acids. The J segment lost 3 bases and the V segment lost 5 bases, leaving 5 bases of the junction unmatched. Germline CDR1 is SNHLY and CDR2 is FYNNEI. V usage is TRBV2 and J usage is TRBJ2-3; 10 bases line up with TRBD2. The receptor's source is a human donor in good health (CMV status not recorded). Some clones in this sample may be carry-over from other donors' samples. The sample was PBMCs. The CDR3 DNA reads TGTGCCAGCAGTAAAGGACTAGCGGCAACAGATACGCAGTATTTT. This codes for CASSKGLAATDTQYF.